This is a list of T cell receptor beta chains from one sample in a study of a mutant IDH1 vaccine in newly diagnosed glioma. Their antigen targets remain unknown. This table comes from immunoSEQ multiplex PCR, and its TCRdb copy is limited to in-frame clones, with some not included. Found here are about 60,000 clones, about 80% of them singletons; the top ten hold 13%. The sample was PBMCs, taken from a glioma patient whose treatment included an IDH1 peptide vaccine. The receptors were gathered from a man between 18 and 35 years old with glioma. The CDR3 runs from the conserved cysteine through the conserved F or W.

V gene: TRBV27
J gene: TRBJ1-5
CDR3 length: 14
CDR3 protein: CASSTGGSNQPQHF

V gene: TRBV6-6
J gene: TRBJ1-1
CDR3 length: 15
CDR3 protein: CASRDRGGVNTEAFF

V gene: TRBV2
J gene: TRBJ2-3
CDR3 length: 15
CDR3 protein: CASSPRAGRTDTQYF

V gene: TRBV25-1
J gene: TRBJ1-1
CDR3 length: 14
CDR3 protein: CASSYGGKNTEAFF

V gene: TRBV7-2
J gene: TRBJ1-1
CDR3 length: 13
CDR3 protein: CASSLGRVTEAFF

V gene: TRBV2
J gene: TRBJ2-3
CDR3 length: 16
CDR3 protein: CASTVWEREGTDTQYF

V gene: TRBV6-5
J gene: TRBJ1-1
CDR3 length: 15
CDR3 protein: CASSYSYASNTEAFF

V gene: TRBV14
J gene: TRBJ2-3
CDR3 length: 11
CDR3 protein: CASSHGHTQYF

V gene: TRBV5-4
J gene: TRBJ1-2
CDR3 length: 13
CDR3 protein: CASSLWAVDGYTF

V gene: TRBV2
J gene: TRBJ2-1
CDR3 length: 15
CDR3 protein: CASTSGQVSYNEQFF